These T cell receptor beta chains were read from a single sample in a study of cytomegalovirus exposure and HLA in healthy donors. Libraries were prepared by immunoSEQ multiplex PCR; TCRdb keeps only in-frame clonotypes and omits some of them. The data show about 190,000 clones, with about 69% seen just once and approximately 5% held by the top ten. The sample taken for sequencing was PBMCs. These receptors were obtained from a man between 25 and 39 years old in good health and CMV-seropositive. CDR3s include the opening cysteine and the closing phenylalanine or tryptophan. A D gene is named only where the DNA matches it firmly. Size is stated for part of the rows, as once, few or many counts, or as a class when the clone is expanded.

V gene: TRBV19
J gene: TRBJ2-3
clone size: NA
CDR3 length: 14
D gene: TRBD2
CDR3 protein: CASTGGGASDTQYF
CDR3 DNA: TGTGCCAGTACCGGCGGGGGGGCCTCGGATACGCAGTATTTT

V gene: TRBV28
J gene: TRBJ1-2
clone size: NA
CDR3 length: 15
D gene: TRBD1
CDR3 protein: CASTFSDRFSYGYTF
CDR3 DNA: TGTGCCAGCACCTTCTCGGACAGGTTCAGCTATGGCTACACCTTC

V gene: TRBV19
J gene: TRBJ1-2
clone size: NA
CDR3 length: 13
D gene: TRBD1
CDR3 protein: CASSHRGLMGYTF
CDR3 DNA: TGTGCCAGTAGTCACAGGGGGCTAATGGGCTACACCTTC

V gene: TRBV5-6
J gene: TRBJ2-2
clone size: NA
CDR3 length: 16
D gene: TRBD2
CDR3 protein: CASSRGLAGISGELFF
CDR3 DNA: TGTGCCAGCAGCCGAGGACTAGCGGGAATATCCGGGGAGCTGTTTTTT

V gene: TRBV7-9
J gene: TRBJ2-7
clone size: NA
CDR3 length: 17
D gene: TRBD2
CDR3 protein: CASSLYRRTRKTYEQYF
CDR3 DNA: TGTGCCAGCAGCTTATATCGTAGGACTAGAAAAACCTACGAGCAGTACTTC

V gene: TRBV28
J gene: TRBJ1-4
clone size: NA
CDR3 length: 12
D gene: TRBD1
CDR3 protein: CASSPGTGALFF
CDR3 DNA: TGTGCCAGCAGCCCTGGGACAGGGGCACTGTTTTTT

V gene: TRBV28
J gene: TRBJ2-1
clone size: NA
CDR3 length: 14
D gene: NA
CDR3 protein: CASNGRSSYNEQFF
CDR3 DNA: TGTGCCAGCAACGGTAGAAGCTCCTACAATGAGCAGTTCTTC

V gene: TRBV7-2
J gene: TRBJ2-7
clone size: NA
CDR3 length: 14
D gene: NA
CDR3 protein: CASSPRVYAYEQYF
CDR3 DNA: TGTGCCAGCAGCCCCCGGGTGTACGCCTACGAGCAGTACTTC

V gene: TRBV7-9
J gene: TRBJ1-2
clone size: NA
CDR3 length: 14
D gene: NA
CDR3 protein: CASSPGHGNYGYTF
CDR3 DNA: TGTGCCAGCAGCCCCGGACACGGGAACTATGGCTACACCTTC

V gene: TRBV4-2
J gene: TRBJ1-1
clone size: NA
CDR3 length: 15
D gene: NA
CDR3 protein: CASSQVDRLNTEAFF
CDR3 DNA: TGTGCCAGCAGCCAAGTAGACAGATTGAACACTGAAGCTTTCTTT

V gene: TRBV19
J gene: TRBJ1-2
clone size: NA
CDR3 length: 10
D gene: NA
CDR3 protein: CASSRGSYTF
CDR3 DNA: TGTGCCAGTTCGAGGGGGAGCTACACCTTC

V gene: TRBV5-4
J gene: TRBJ1-1
clone size: NA
CDR3 length: 14
D gene: TRBD1
CDR3 protein: CASSLAGTGTEAFF
CDR3 DNA: TGTGCCAGCAGCTTAGCAGGGACAGGGACTGAAGCTTTCTTT

V gene: TRBV16
J gene: TRBJ2-1
clone size: NA
CDR3 length: 13
D gene: NA
CDR3 protein: CASSRGPAGEQFF
CDR3 DNA: TGTGCCAGCAGCCGAGGTCCGGCCGGGGAGCAGTTCTTC

V gene: TRBV7-8
J gene: TRBJ2-3
clone size: NA
CDR3 length: 16
D gene: TRBD2
CDR3 protein: CASSSSGRGGRHTQYF
CDR3 DNA: TGTGCCAGCAGCTCGTCCGGACGGGGGGGCCGACATACGCAGTATTTT

V gene: TRBV7-2
J gene: TRBJ2-1
clone size: once
CDR3 length: 16
D gene: TRBD2
CDR3 protein: CASRYGGGGAINEQFF
CDR3 DNA: TGTGCCAGCAGATATGGAGGCGGGGGGGCCATCAATGAGCAGTTCTTC

V gene: TRBV10-3
J gene: TRBJ2-1
clone size: NA
CDR3 length: 15
D gene: TRBD2
CDR3 protein: CAIGTSGGSYNEQFF
CDR3 DNA: TGTGCCATCGGGACTAGCGGGGGTTCCTACAATGAGCAGTTCTTC

V gene: TRBV7-9
J gene: TRBJ2-3
clone size: few
CDR3 length: 13
D gene: TRBD1
CDR3 protein: CASTLDRGNTQYF
CDR3 DNA: TGTGCCAGCACCCTGGACAGGGGAAATACGCAGTATTTT

V gene: TRBV27
J gene: TRBJ2-7
clone size: once
CDR3 length: 11
D gene: NA
CDR3 protein: CASSSLYEQYF
CDR3 DNA: TGTGCCAGCAGTTCCCTATACGAGCAGTACTTC

V gene: TRBV4-3
J gene: TRBJ2-7
clone size: NA
CDR3 length: 15
D gene: TRBD1
CDR3 protein: CASSQIRQGTYEQYF
CDR3 DNA: TGCGCCAGCAGCCAAATCAGACAGGGGACTTACGAGCAGTACTTC

V gene: TRBV4-1
J gene: TRBJ1-3
clone size: NA
CDR3 length: 15
D gene: TRBD1
CDR3 protein: CASSRATGDVNTIYF
CDR3 DNA: TGCGCCAGCAGCCGAGCGACAGGGGACGTAAACACCATATATTTT

V gene: TRBV7-9
J gene: TRBJ1-2
clone size: NA
CDR3 length: 14
D gene: TRBD1
CDR3 protein: CASSLASQGHGYTF
CDR3 DNA: TGTGCCAGCAGCTTAGCATCACAGGGGCATGGCTACACCTTC

V gene: TRBV5-1
J gene: TRBJ2-5
clone size: NA
CDR3 length: 17
D gene: TRBD1
CDR3 protein: CASSSSTGGKLRETQYF
CDR3 DNA: TGCGCCAGCAGCTCGTCCACAGGGGGCAAGCTGCGGGAGACCCAGTACTTC

V gene: TRBV30
J gene: TRBJ2-3
clone size: NA
CDR3 length: 14
D gene: TRBD2
CDR3 protein: CAWSPGLASDTQYF
CDR3 DNA: TGTGCCTGGAGCCCGGGACTAGCGTCGGATACGCAGTATTTT

V gene: TRBV4-2
J gene: TRBJ2-2
clone size: NA
CDR3 length: 16
D gene: NA
CDR3 protein: CASSQAEGVRTGELFF
CDR3 DNA: TGTGCCAGCAGCCAAGCGGAGGGAGTGAGGACCGGGGAGCTGTTTTTT

V gene: TRBV7-6
J gene: TRBJ1-1
clone size: few
CDR3 length: 14
D gene: NA
CDR3 protein: CASSFAEQGTEAFF
CDR3 DNA: TGTGCCAGCAGCTTTGCGGAACAGGGAACTGAAGCTTTCTTT

V gene: TRBV7-2
J gene: TRBJ1-5
clone size: NA
CDR3 length: 13
D gene: NA
CDR3 protein: CASSSGQNQPQHF
CDR3 DNA: TGTGCCAGCAGCTCCGGACAGAATCAGCCCCAGCATTTT

V gene: TRBV4-1
J gene: TRBJ2-3
clone size: NA
CDR3 length: 16
D gene: TRBD1
CDR3 protein: CASSQGPGQGADTQYF
CDR3 DNA: TGCGCCAGCAGCCAAGGACCGGGACAGGGGGCTGATACGCAGTATTTT

V gene: TRBV5-5
J gene: TRBJ1-1
clone size: NA
CDR3 length: 14
D gene: NA
CDR3 protein: CASSPDIGKTEAFF
CDR3 DNA: TGTGCCAGCAGCCCTGACATCGGAAAAACTGAAGCTTTCTTT

V gene: TRBV4-2
J gene: TRBJ2-7
clone size: few
CDR3 length: 14
D gene: TRBD2
CDR3 protein: CASSHTGGSYEQYF
CDR3 DNA: TGTGCCAGCAGCCACACGGGAGGCTCCTACGAGCAGTACTTC

V gene: TRBV11-2
J gene: TRBJ2-1
clone size: NA
CDR3 length: 16
D gene: TRBD2
CDR3 protein: CASRAIAGTYYNEQFF
CDR3 DNA: TGTGCCAGCAGGGCGATAGCGGGGACCTATTACAATGAGCAGTTCTTC

V gene: TRBV9
J gene: TRBJ2-2
clone size: NA
CDR3 length: 14
D gene: NA
CDR3 protein: CASSVGGGTGELFF
CDR3 DNA: TGTGCCAGCAGCGTAGGAGGAGGAACCGGGGAGCTGTTTTTT

V gene: TRBV19
J gene: TRBJ2-1
clone size: NA
CDR3 length: 12
D gene: NA
CDR3 protein: CASSISLEEQFF
CDR3 DNA: TGTGCCAGTAGTATAAGTCTGGAGGAGCAGTTCTTC

V gene: TRBV19
J gene: TRBJ1-2
clone size: few
CDR3 length: 14
D gene: NA
CDR3 protein: CASTPAGGSYGYTF
CDR3 DNA: TGTGCCAGTACCCCGGCGGGGGGAAGCTATGGCTACACCTTC

V gene: TRBV11-2
J gene: TRBJ2-3
clone size: NA
CDR3 length: 14
D gene: NA
CDR3 protein: CASSPRTSTDTQYF
CDR3 DNA: TGTGCCAGCAGCCCCCGGACTAGCACAGATACGCAGTATTTT

V gene: TRBV7-3
J gene: TRBJ1-1
clone size: NA
CDR3 length: 15
D gene: TRBD1
CDR3 protein: CASSRGTGAGTEAFF
CDR3 DNA: TGTGCCAGCAGCCGAGGGACAGGGGCAGGCACTGAAGCTTTCTTT

V gene: TRBV4-3
J gene: TRBJ1-5
clone size: few
CDR3 length: 14
D gene: NA
CDR3 protein: CASSPSPGNQPQHF
CDR3 DNA: TGCGCCAGCAGCCCGTCCCCAGGGAATCAGCCCCAGCATTTT

V gene: TRBV5-1
J gene: TRBJ1-6
clone size: few
CDR3 length: 16
D gene: NA
CDR3 protein: CASSLVAGDYNSPLHF
CDR3 DNA: TGCGCCAGCAGCTTGGTGGCAGGGGATTATAATTCACCCCTCCACTTT

V gene: TRBV10-2
J gene: TRBJ2-5
clone size: NA
CDR3 length: 15
D gene: TRBD2
CDR3 protein: CASGGSGGTGETQYF
CDR3 DNA: TGCGCCAGCGGTGGAAGCGGGGGGACTGGAGAGACCCAGTACTTC

V gene: TRBV7-2
J gene: TRBJ1-2
clone size: NA
CDR3 length: 15
D gene: NA
CDR3 protein: CASSLWTDTNYGYTF
CDR3 DNA: TGTGCCAGCAGCTTATGGACGGACACTAACTATGGCTACACCTTC

V gene: TRBV7-3
J gene: TRBJ2-1
clone size: NA
CDR3 length: 13
D gene: NA
CDR3 protein: CASSDHEHNEQFF
CDR3 DNA: TGTGCCAGCAGCGATCATGAGCACAATGAGCAGTTCTTC

V gene: TRBV7-3
J gene: TRBJ2-7
clone size: few
CDR3 length: 14
D gene: TRBD2
CDR3 protein: CASSLNGGTYEQYF
CDR3 DNA: TGTGCCAGCAGCTTAAACGGGGGGACCTACGAGCAGTACTTC

V gene: TRBV7-2
J gene: TRBJ2-5
clone size: NA
CDR3 length: 13
D gene: NA
CDR3 protein: CASSWGEKETQYF
CDR3 DNA: TGTGCCAGCAGCTGGGGGGAGAAAGAGACCCAGTACTTC

V gene: TRBV2
J gene: TRBJ2-7
clone size: once
CDR3 length: 15
D gene: TRBD2
CDR3 protein: CATDPGLAGAYEQYF
CDR3 DNA: TGTGCCACCGACCCGGGACTAGCGGGAGCCTACGAGCAGTACTTC

V gene: TRBV7-3
J gene: TRBJ2-1
clone size: few
CDR3 length: 17
D gene: TRBD2
CDR3 protein: CASSSVLAGGGRNEQFF
CDR3 DNA: TGTGCCAGCAGCTCCGTCCTCGCGGGGGGGGGTCGCAATGAGCAGTTCTTC

V gene: TRBV5-1
J gene: TRBJ2-2
clone size: NA
CDR3 length: 14
D gene: NA
CDR3 protein: CASLPGHPTGELFF
CDR3 DNA: TGCGCCAGTCTCCCGGGACACCCAACCGGGGAGCTGTTTTTT

V gene: TRBV7-9
J gene: TRBJ1-1
clone size: NA
CDR3 length: 15
D gene: TRBD1
CDR3 protein: CASSPYRGKDVEAFF
CDR3 DNA: TGTGCCAGCAGCCCCTACAGGGGAAAAGATGTTGAAGCTTTCTTT

V gene: TRBV14
J gene: TRBJ1-2
clone size: once
CDR3 length: 15
D gene: NA
CDR3 protein: CASSQRTEGPYGYTF
CDR3 DNA: TGTGCCAGCAGCCAACGGACGGAGGGACCTTATGGCTACACCTTC

V gene: TRBV15
J gene: TRBJ1-4
clone size: NA
CDR3 length: 15
D gene: TRBD1
CDR3 protein: CATSRDQGVQEKLFF
CDR3 DNA: TGTGCCACCAGCAGAGATCAGGGGGTACAGGAAAAACTGTTTTTT

V gene: TRBV6-4
J gene: TRBJ2-7
clone size: NA
CDR3 length: 15
D gene: TRBD1
CDR3 protein: CASSDGDRDSYEQYF
CDR3 DNA: TGTGCCAGCAGTGACGGGGACAGGGACTCCTACGAGCAGTACTTC

V gene: TRBV5-1
J gene: TRBJ1-5
clone size: few
CDR3 length: 15
D gene: NA
CDR3 protein: CASSLRGGGNQPQHF
CDR3 DNA: TGCGCCAGCAGCTTGAGGGGCGGAGGCAATCAGCCCCAGCATTTT

V gene: TRBV7-2
J gene: TRBJ2-1
clone size: NA
CDR3 length: 14
D gene: TRBD2
CDR3 protein: CASSLVGSGSRQFF
CDR3 DNA: TGTGCCAGCAGCTTAGTTGGTAGCGGGAGCCGGCAGTTCTTC

V gene: TRBV7-3
J gene: TRBJ2-6
clone size: NA
CDR3 length: 15
D gene: NA
CDR3 protein: CASSLLAAGANVLTF
CDR3 DNA: TGTGCCAGCAGCTTATTGGCGGCTGGGGCCAACGTCCTGACTTTC